This T cell receptor (beta chain) was identified during a study of T cell changes during pregnancy in multiple sclerosis. Profiling relied on immunoSEQ multiplex PCR, and the TCRdb table lists in-frame clones only, not all of them. The sample lists around 53,000 clones, 90% occurring once. V lost 0 bases and J lost 5; bases outside the gene matches: 1. The CDR3 spans 13 residues. The germline CDR1 and CDR2 sequences are SGDLS and YYNGEE. This receptor was obtained from a female donor with multiple sclerosis, enrolled in a pregnancy study. V is TRBV9 and J is TRBJ2-5; 7 nucleotides match TRBD1. The sample here was CD8+ T cells from peripheral blood mononuclear cells, taken before pregnancy. The CDR3 nucleotides are TGTGCCAGCAGCGTAGACAGGGGTGAGACCCAGTACTTC. Translated, it gives CASSVDRGETQYF.